This T cell receptor (beta chain) is from a study of cytomegalovirus exposure and HLA in healthy donors. Study findings and constraints: Follow-up analysis found HLA locus-dependent TCR association rates, highest for DRB1 and lowest for HLA-C. Analyses of presence/absence relied on an assumption of roughly uniform sequencing depth across donors. It was 150 or so TCR beta chains that were listed as cytomegalovirus-associated. Highly shared variants forming one cluster were likely a sequencing artifact.

Looked up from germline, CDR1 is SGHRS and CDR2 is YFSETQ. V shed 4 bases and J 8 bases; nucleotides not matched to a gene: 11. The CDR3 consists of 15 residues. Vbeta (60) and Jbeta (13) primers were used in the PCR. Some clones are missing from TCRdb's copy, which holds only in-frame ones; the method was immunoSEQ multiplex PCR. Among around 99,000 clones listed, around 77% were seen once. In this sample, this clone turned up once. Its matching antigen is unknown. Material for sequencing was PBMCs. This receptor was identified in a man aged 35-49 years in good health and CMV-seronegative. The rearrangement uses TRBV5-1 and TRBJ2-1, with TRBD2 matching over 8 bases. This CDR3 is CASSPGTSARDEQFF. The CDR3, as DNA: TGCGCCAGCAGCCCCGGGACTAGTGCCCGCGATGAGCAGTTCTTC.